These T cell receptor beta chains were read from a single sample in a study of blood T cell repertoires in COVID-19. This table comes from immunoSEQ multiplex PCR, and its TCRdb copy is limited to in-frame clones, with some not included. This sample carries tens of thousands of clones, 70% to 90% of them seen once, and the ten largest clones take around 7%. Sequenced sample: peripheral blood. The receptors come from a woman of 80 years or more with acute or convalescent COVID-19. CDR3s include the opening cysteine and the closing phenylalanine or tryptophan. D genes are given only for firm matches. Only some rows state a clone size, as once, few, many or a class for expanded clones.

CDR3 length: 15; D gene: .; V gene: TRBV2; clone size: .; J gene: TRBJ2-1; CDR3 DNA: TGTGCCAGCAGTGGGAGTGACGAGAGTTTCGATGAGCAGTTCTTC; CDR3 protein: CASSGSDESFDEQFF
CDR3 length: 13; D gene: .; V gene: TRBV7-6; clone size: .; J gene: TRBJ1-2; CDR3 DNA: TGTGCCAGCAGCCCGCTCGGGGGGGGCGGCTACACCTTC; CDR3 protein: CASSPLGGGGYTF
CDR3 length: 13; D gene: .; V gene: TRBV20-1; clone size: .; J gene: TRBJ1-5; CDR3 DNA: TGCAGTGCTAGTCCCTTTTTAGATCAGCCCCAGCATTTT; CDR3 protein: CSASPFLDQPQHF
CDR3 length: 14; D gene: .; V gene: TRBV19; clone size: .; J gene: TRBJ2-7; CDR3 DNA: TGTGCCAGTAGTATAGGGGCAGGGGACTACGAGCAGTACTTC; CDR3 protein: CASSIGAGDYEQYF
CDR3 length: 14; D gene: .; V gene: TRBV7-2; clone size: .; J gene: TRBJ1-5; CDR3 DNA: TGTGCCAGCAGCGCAACAGGGCGGAATCAGCCCCAGCATTTT; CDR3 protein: CASSATGRNQPQHF
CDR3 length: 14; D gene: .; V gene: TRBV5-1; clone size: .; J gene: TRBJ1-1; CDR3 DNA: TGCGCCAGCAGCTTTCAGGGGATGAACACTGAAGCTTTCTTT; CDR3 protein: CASSFQGMNTEAFF
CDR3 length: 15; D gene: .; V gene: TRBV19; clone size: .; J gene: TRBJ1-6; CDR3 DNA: TGTGCCAGTAGTATACGACCTCCAGGCAATTCACCCCTCCACTTT; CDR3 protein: CASSIRPPGNSPLHF
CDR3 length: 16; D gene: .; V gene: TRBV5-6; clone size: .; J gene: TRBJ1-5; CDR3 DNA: TGTGCCAGCAGCTACGCAGGGAGGGGGAACAATCAGCCCCAGCATTTT; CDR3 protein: CASSYAGRGNNQPQHF
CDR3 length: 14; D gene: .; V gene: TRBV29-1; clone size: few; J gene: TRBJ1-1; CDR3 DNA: TGCAGCGTTGTAAAGGGGATCGGTAGGACTGAAGCTTTCTTT; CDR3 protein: CSVVKGIGRTEAFF
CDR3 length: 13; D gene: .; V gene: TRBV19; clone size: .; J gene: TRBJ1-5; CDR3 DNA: TGTGCCAGTAGCCAAGGCGGCTATCAGCCCCAGCATTTT; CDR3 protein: CASSQGGYQPQHF
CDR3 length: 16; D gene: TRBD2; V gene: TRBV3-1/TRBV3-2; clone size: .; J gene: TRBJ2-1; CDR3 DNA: TGTGCCAGCAGCCCATACGGGACTAGCGGCTACAATGAGCAGTTCTTC; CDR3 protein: CASSPYGTSGYNEQFF
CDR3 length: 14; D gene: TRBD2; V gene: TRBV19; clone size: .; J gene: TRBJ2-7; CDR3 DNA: TGTGCCAGTAGTATATCAGCGACGCGGGGGGAGCAGTACTTC; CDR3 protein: CASSISATRGEQYF
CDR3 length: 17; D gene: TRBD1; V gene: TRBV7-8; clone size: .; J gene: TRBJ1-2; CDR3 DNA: TGTGCCAGCAGACCTAGGGGGACAGGACATCCTAACTATGGCTACACCTTC; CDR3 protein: CASRPRGTGHPNYGYTF
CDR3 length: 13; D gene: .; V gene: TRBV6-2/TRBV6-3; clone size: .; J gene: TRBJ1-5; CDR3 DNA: TGTGCCAGCAGTTACCCCCATCGAGGGCCCCAGCATTTT; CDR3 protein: CASSYPHRGPQHF
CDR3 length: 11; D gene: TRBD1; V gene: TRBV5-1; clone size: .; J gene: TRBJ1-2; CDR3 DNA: TGCGCCAGCAGCCCAGGGGGTGGCTACACCTTC; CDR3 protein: CASSPGGGYTF